These 29 T cell receptor beta chains originate from one sample sequenced in a study of immune evolution from preneoplasia to lung adenocarcinoma. Profiling relied on immunoSEQ multiplex PCR, and the TCRdb table lists in-frame clones only, not all of them. The sample holds 20,000 to 25,000 clones; about 71% are singletons and the top ten take roughly 5.9%. The sequenced material came from FFPE invasive lung adenocarcinoma tissue. The origin of the receptors is a person aged 55 to 75 with lung adenocarcinoma.

In this sample, this clone turned up a few times. This chain joins TRBV7-8 and TRBJ2-1, with D unclear. The germline V gene has CDR1 SGHVS and CDR2 FQNEAQ. This CDR3 contains 13 residues. V was clipped by 1 base and J by 5 bases, with 6 bases between them. The CDR3 coding sequence is TGTGCCAGCAGCTTAGGAACCGACAATGAGCAGTTCTTC. This translates into CASSLGTDNEQFF.

V is TRBV5-6 and J is TRBJ2-3, with a tentative D call TRBD2 (5 bases). The V gene's germline CDR1 is SGHDT and CDR2 YYEEEE. V lost 6 bases to trimming and J lost 7 bases, with 21 bases between them. This CDR3 spans 15 amino acids. The chain's CDR3 is CASTFFSVPLHTQYF. CDR3 nucleotide sequence: TGTGCCAGCACCTTCTTTAGCGTCCCCTTACATACGCAGTATTTT.

This CDR3 is CASSPWPANTGELFF. The DNA of the CDR3 is TGTGCCAGCTCACCATGGCCGGCGAACACCGGGGAGCTGTTTTTT. The chain is built from TRBV18 and TRBJ2-2; no clear D. This CDR3 has 15 amino acids. Trimming stripped 2 bases from V and 0 bases from J, with 7 bases between. The germline V gene has CDR1 KGHSH and CDR2 LQKENI.

Only a few counts were recorded for this clone. V is TRBV4-1 and J is TRBJ1-1, with D possibly TRBD1 on 6 matching bases. The CDR3 extends over 16 amino acids. The germline V gene encodes CDR1 MGHRA and CDR2 YSYEKL. V was pared by 4 bases and J by 4 bases, with 19 bases between. This chain's CDR3 is CASSRTTPGAVTEAFF. The CDR3, as DNA: TGCGCCAGCAGCCGAACAACTCCGGGGGCTGTCACTGAAGCTTTCTTT.

The rearrangement uses TRBV5-1 and TRBJ2-7; D might be TRBD1 (6 bases). Germline lookup yields CDR1 SGHRS and CDR2 YFSETQ. Trimming removed 4 bases at V and 1 base at J, with 21 bases between. This CDR3 comprises 17 residues. CDR3 sequence (DNA): TGCGCCAGCAGCGCCCTCGGCAGGGGCCGAGCGTCCTACGAGCAGTACTTC. Encoded protein: CASSALGRGRASYEQYF.

J is TRBJ2-7 and V is TRBV6-1; 8 bases fit TRBD1. Germline trimming cut 6 bases from V and 3 bases from J; bases unmatched to any gene: 10. Germline V CDR1 and CDR2: MNHNS, SASEGT. This CDR3 comprises 15 residues. The CDR3 loop reads CASRSDRGYYYEQYF. The CDR3 coding sequence is TGTGCCAGCAGATCTGACAGGGGATATTACTACGAGCAGTACTTC.

This chain joins TRBV9 and TRBJ2-2; tentatively, D is TRBD1 or TRBD2 (5 bases each). The CDR3 loop spans 14 amino acids. V lost 0 bases, J lost 9 bases, and 12 bases lay in between. CDR1 and CDR2 from the germline V gene are SGDLS and YYNGEE. CDR3 DNA sequence: TGTGCCAGCAGCGTAGGAAAGGGACCGTGGGAGCTGTTTTTT. It encodes CASSVGKGPWELFF.

This clone was seen more than once but under ten times. One end of the junction does not line up with germline, which may come from a read error. This sequence joins TRBV7-2 and TRBJ2-7; TRBD1 or TRBD2 may be the D gene (6 bases each). Germline loops: CDR1 SGHTA, CDR2 FQGNSA. The CDR3 is made up of 13 amino acids. The CDR3 region has the DNA TGTGCCAGCAGCTTAGAGAGGGGGGCAGGGTCGCACTTC. Translated, it gives CASSLERGAGSHF.

This sequence joins TRBV6-4 and TRBJ2-3, with 13 bases aligning to TRBD2. J was trimmed by 4 bases and V by 5 bases; bases with no gene match: 6. Germline lookup yields CDR1 MRHNA and CDR2 SNTAGT. The CDR3 runs 16 residues. The CDR3 DNA is TGTGCCAGCAGTCAACAAGGACTAGCGGGGGCAGATACGCAGTATTTT. Encoded protein: CASSQQGLAGADTQYF.

As DNA, the CDR3 is TGTGCCAGCAGCTTGGGACAGGGACCGACCCTAGCCAAAAACATTCAGTACTTC. The encoded protein is CASSLGQGPTLAKNIQYF. The V call is TRBV5-8, the J call TRBJ2-4, with 7 bases fitting TRBD1. The trim removed 0 bases at V and 0 bases at J, leaving 9 bases unmatched. This CDR3 spans 18 amino acids. The germline V gene has CDR1 SGHTS and CDR2 YDEGEE.

This chain joins TRBV5-4 and TRBJ2-5; D is perhaps TRBD1 (7 bases). CDR3 length equals 14 residues. Per germline, CDR1 SGHNT and CDR2 YYREEE (reference sequence). Trimming took off 1 base at V and 4 bases at J, with 11 bases between the two ends. The CDR3 nucleotides are TGTGCCAGCAGCTTGAAGCAGGGGGGAGAGACCCAGTACTTC. Translating gives CASSLKQGGETQYF.

The V call is TRBV7-2, the J call TRBJ2-6; no definite D call. The V end was cut by 8 bases, the J end by 0 bases, with 11 bases between. The germline gives CDR1 SGHTA, CDR2 FQGNSA. The CDR3 sequence is 15 residues long. In nucleotides, the CDR3 is TGTGCCAGCGGGCCTAGAAGCTCTGGGGCCAACGTCCTGACTTTC. Residues: CASGPRSSGANVLTF. The full variable domain, completed using reference TRBV7-2 and TRBJ2-6, is GAGVSQSPSNKVTEKGKDVELRCDPISGHTALYWYRQSLGQGLEFLIYFQGNSAPDKSGLPSDRFSAERTGGSVSTLTIQRTQQEDSAVYLCASGPRSSGANVLTFGAGSRLTVL.

This clone was counted once. CDR3 sequence reads: CASSPTGSGANVLTF. The CDR3 DNA sequence: TGTGCCAGCTCACCGACTGGCTCTGGGGCCAACGTCCTGACTTTC. V is TRBV18 and J is TRBJ2-6; D is unclear. The V end was cut by 3 bases, the J end by 0 bases, with 6 bases between. This CDR3 is built from 15 residues. The germline CDR1 and CDR2 sequences are KGHSH and LQKENI.

V and J are TRBV12-5 and TRBJ2-2; 11 bases map to TRBD1. CDR3 length: 15 amino acids. The germline gives CDR1 LGHNT, CDR2 FRNRAP. J lost 5 bases, V lost 4 bases, and 3 bases had no gene match. The CDR3 here is CASGWGQGGTGELFF. The DNA for the CDR3 is TGTGCTAGTGGTTGGGGACAGGGGGGGACCGGGGAGCTGTTTTTT.

V and J are TRBV11-2 and TRBJ2-7; 10 bases map to TRBD2. Germline loops: CDR1 SGHAT, CDR2 FQNNGV. The trim removed 6 bases at V and 2 bases at J, leaving 1 base unmatched. This CDR3 has 13 amino acids. CDR3 amino acids: CASRLAGPYEQYF. The DNA for the CDR3 is TGTGCCAGCAGACTAGCGGGACCCTACGAGCAGTACTTC.

The chain couples TRBV28 to TRBJ2-2, with D perhaps matching TRBD2 (6 bases). In germline, CDR1 is MDHEN, CDR2 SYDVKM. This CDR3 has 16 residues. Trimming removed 6 bases from V and 1 base from J, with 15 bases in between. The CDR3 bases are TGTGCCAGCAGCCACAGAGGGCGGGAGAACACCGGGGAGCTGTTTTTT. Amino acid sequence: CASSHRGRENTGELFF.

The V and J genes are TRBV6-5 and TRBJ2-7, with TRBD2 identical over 7 bases. The junction had 8 bases not matched to a gene; V was cut back by 0 bases and J by 3 bases. The CDR3 loop spans 16 amino acids. Germline V gene sequence: CDR1 MNHEY, CDR2 SVGAGI. In DNA form, the CDR3 reads TGTGCCAGCAGTTACTCGGGTGGCGGGAGCTACTACGAGCAGTACTTC. This translates into CASSYSGGGSYYEQYF.

The chain joins TRBV2 to TRBJ2-7, with D hard to call. In germline, CDR1 is SNHLY, CDR2 FYNNEI. V was clipped by 0 bases and J by 6 bases, with 21 bases between them. This CDR3 is 17 amino acids long. The CDR3 reads CASSEAPRVYTGTEQYF. CDR3 sequence (DNA): TGTGCCAGCAGTGAAGCCCCGAGAGTCTACACTGGCACCGAGCAGTACTTC.

The rearrangement uses TRBV7-8 and TRBJ1-4, with no clear D. This CDR3 contains 16 residues. Trimming left V 5 bases short and J 2 bases short, with 15 bases between. Germline V lookup: CDR1 SGHVS, CDR2 FQNEAQ. CDR3 nucleotide sequence: TGTGCCAGCAGCCTATCAGTGGGGTACACTAATGAAAAACTGTTTTTT. It yields the protein CASSLSVGYTNEKLFF. The variable domain in full, with the rest retrieved from reference TRBV7-8 and TRBJ1-4, is GAGVSQSPRYKVAKRGQDVALRCDPISGHVSLFWYQQALGQGPEFLTYFQNEAQLDKSGLPSDRFFAERPEGSVSTLKIQRTQQEDSAVYLCASSLSVGYTNEKLFFGSGTQLSVL.

The sample holds a few counts of this clone. The chain has TRBV30 and TRBJ1-6; D not resolved. This CDR3 has 11 amino acids. Trimming removed 3 bases from V and 10 bases from J, with 7 bases in between. The germline CDR1 and CDR2 sequences are GTSNPN and SVGIG (reference sequence). CDR3 DNA: TGTGCCTGGAGACGTCGGTCACCCCTCCACTTT. Amino acid sequence: CAWRRRSPLHF.

The V and J genes are TRBV6-6 and TRBJ2-7; 7 bases agree with TRBD1. After removal of 3 bases from V and 2 bases from J, the junction contained 4 bases not matched to a gene. This CDR3 has 14 amino acids. Germline-derived CDR1 and CDR2 are MNHNY and SVGAGI (reference sequence). For the CDR3, the DNA is TGTGCCAGCAGTTATACAGGGGTGACCTACGAGCAGTACTTC. Encoded protein: CASSYTGVTYEQYF.

This clone appeared a few times. The V call is TRBV7-2, the J call TRBJ2-5; 15 positions match TRBD2. With 5 bases clipped from V and 2 bases from J, the junction kept 3 bases outside the gene matches. This CDR3 region has 16 residues. Germline CDR1 is SGHTA and CDR2 is FQGNSA. The CDR3 reads CASSLGLAGGQETQYF. In nucleotides, the CDR3 is TGTGCCAGCAGCCTTGGACTAGCGGGAGGGCAAGAGACCCAGTACTTC.

The chain joins TRBV5-4 to TRBJ2-5; 9 nucleotides agree with TRBD1. The CDR3 totals 17 residues. Germline CDR1 SGHNT, CDR2 YYREEE (reference sequence). With 0 bases clipped from V and 5 bases from J, the junction kept 11 bases outside the gene matches. The CDR3 spells CASSLGGTGGMSETQYF. CDR3 sequence (DNA): TGTGCCAGCAGCTTGGGGGGAACAGGGGGCATGAGTGAGACCCAGTACTTC.

This clone was seen more than once but under ten times. In nucleotides, the CDR3 is TGTGCCAGCAGTTTCGCCGGAAGAGGCTTTCCGGGGGAGCTGTTTTTT. Protein: CASSFAGRGFPGELFF. The J gene is TRBJ2-2, the V gene TRBV28; D not certain. Germline V gives CDR1 MDHEN, CDR2 SYDVKM. V lost 3 bases to trimming and J lost 8 bases, with 19 bases between them. This CDR3 has 16 amino acids.

This clone has a single count. This chain joins TRBV7-3 and TRBJ2-2; the D gene is possibly TRBD1 (6 bases). V dropped 5 bases and J dropped 6 bases, with 10 bases sitting between them. CDR1 and CDR2 (germline): SGHTA, FQGTGA. There are 13 residues in the CDR3. The CDR3 DNA reads as TGTGCCAGCAGCCGAGGACAGTCCGGGGAGCTGTTTTTT. Its translation is CASSRGQSGELFF.

V and J are TRBV6-7 and TRBJ2-2; TRBD2 agrees at 12 bases. TRBV6-7 is identified as an open reading frame with a role that is uncertain. With V trimmed by 4 bases and J by 1 base, 13 bases remained unmatched. The CDR3 runs 20 residues. The CDR3 DNA reads TGTGCCAGCAGTTCGTACCCGGGACTAGCGGGCCCAAAGAACACCGGGGAGCTGTTTTTT. Protein: CASSSYPGLAGPKNTGELFF.

The CDR3 coding sequence is TGTGCCAGCAGTTTAACTAGCGGGGGCTACAATGAGCAGTTCTTC. Protein product: CASSLTSGGYNEQFF. V usage is TRBV28 and J usage is TRBJ2-1; 11 bases align to TRBD2. The CDR3 has 15 amino acids. Germline-derived CDR1 and CDR2 are MDHEN and SYDVKM. The junction had 0 bases not matched to a gene; V was cut back by 2 bases and J by 3 bases. The entire variable domain, with the rest obtained from reference TRBV28 and TRBJ2-1, is as follows: DVKVTQSSRYLVKRTGEKVFLECVQDMDHENMFWYRQDPGLGLRLIYFSYDVKMKEKGDIPEGYSVSREKKERFSLILESASTNQTSMYLCASSLTSGGYNEQFFGPGTRLTVL.

In nucleotides, the CDR3 is TGTGCCACAAGTACGACTAGCGGGAGGGAAGATACGCAGTATTTT. This codes for CATSTTSGREDTQYF. This sequence joins TRBV25-1 and TRBJ2-3, with 14 bases aligning to TRBD2. Germline lookup yields CDR1 MGHDK and CDR2 SYGVNS. J lost 5 bases, V lost 10 bases, and 8 bases had no gene match. The CDR3 is 15 residues long. Full variable domain (rest looked up from reference TRBV25-1 and TRBJ2-3): EADIYQTPRYLVIGTGKKITLECSQTMGHDKMYWYQQDPGMELHLIHYSYGVNSTEKGDLSSESTVSRIRTEHFPLTLESARPSHTSQYLCATSTTSGREDTQYFGPGTRLTVL.

This clone was counted only a few times. This rearrangement joins TRBV7-6 to TRBJ2-3; 7 nucleotides line up with TRBD1. Germline CDR1 reads SGHVS; CDR2 reads FNYEAQ. Germline trimming cut 3 bases from V and 2 bases from J; bases unmatched to any gene: 2. The CDR3 has 14 amino acids. CDR3 nucleotide sequence: TGTGCCAGCAGCTTGGGGACAGACACAGATACGCAGTATTTT. It is translated as CASSLGTDTDTQYF.